The next 32 T cell receptor beta chains were all read from a single sample in a study of technical replicates of blood from a handful of donors. Repertoires were generated with immunoSEQ multiplex PCR, while TCRdb's copy carries only in-frame clones and drops some. The data hold over 10,000 clones, with 92% observed a single time. Source material: PBMCs. The receptors shown here come from a human donor in good health.

The chain joins TRBV11-2 to TRBJ1-1; 7 bases map to TRBD1. J lost 1 base, V lost 4 bases, and 6 bases had no gene match. CDR3 size: 15 residues. Germline V gene data show CDR1 as SGHAT and CDR2 as FQNNGV. CDR3 region: CASSSQGVRNTEAFF. Here the CDR3 DNA reads TGTGCCAGCAGCTCTCAGGGGGTACGGAACACTGAAGCTTTCTTT.

This sequence joins TRBV9 and TRBJ2-5; D remains ambiguous. The germline V gene has CDR1 SGDLS and CDR2 YYNGEE. This CDR3 has 13 amino acids. V lost 0 bases, J lost 5 bases, and 8 bases lay in between. CDR3 nucleotides: TGTGCCAGCAGCGTAGTCGGGTTTGAGACCCAGTACTTC. Amino acids: CASSVVGFETQYF.

Only one count was recorded for this clone. The CDR3 region is CASSVPGVRNTEAFF. The CDR3 DNA follows: TGTGCCAGCAGCGTCCCCGGGGTGAGGAACACTGAAGCTTTCTTT. The chain uses TRBV7-8 and TRBJ1-1; the D is unclear. V gave up 5 bases and J gave up 1 base, with 14 bases separating them. CDR3 size: 15 residues. Germline-derived CDR1 and CDR2 are SGHVS and FQNEAQ.

The V and J genes are TRBV19 and TRBJ2-1, with 12 bases matching TRBD2. The CDR3 has 15 amino acids. V lost 5 bases to trimming and J lost 4 bases; unmatched junction nucleotides: 3. The germline V gene has CDR1 LNHDA and CDR2 SQIVND (reference sequence). CDR3 protein: CASSGLAGGYNEQFF. CDR3 nucleotide sequence: TGTGCCAGTAGTGGTCTAGCGGGGGGGTACAATGAGCAGTTCTTC.

The chain uses TRBV6-1 and TRBJ2-1, with 8 bases aligning to TRBD1. V dropped 10 bases and J dropped 4; count of bases not matched to a gene: 12. CDR1 and CDR2 from the germline V gene are MNHNS and SASEGT. This CDR3 contains 15 residues. CDR3 in DNA: TGTGCCATCAGCCCCCGGGACAGGACTTACAATGAGCAGTTCTTC. The encoded protein is CAISPRDRTYNEQFF.

The V and J genes are TRBV4-1 and TRBJ2-1; TRBD2 might be the D (6 bases). Deletions cut 4 bases from V and 6 bases from J, with 22 bases between. The CDR3 loop spans 17 amino acids. Germline assignment: CDR1 MGHRA and CDR2 YSYEKL. This chain's CDR3 is CASSREGQRLVGNEQFF. The CDR3 DNA sequence: TGCGCCAGCAGCCGAGAGGGTCAGAGACTAGTTGGCAATGAGCAGTTCTTC.

V and J are TRBV28 and TRBJ2-7, with D perhaps matching TRBD2 (6 bases). The V gene lost 5 bases and the J gene lost 6 bases, with 14 bases spanning the gap. The CDR3 has 13 residues. CDR1 is MDHEN and CDR2 is SYDVKM in the germline V gene. CDR3 DNA: TGTGCCAGCAGTCAGAGACTAGAGGGCGAGCAGTACTTC. As protein: CASSQRLEGEQYF.

This rearrangement joins TRBV18 to TRBJ2-3; D is unclear. Germline values: CDR1 KGHSH, CDR2 LQKENI. CDR3 length: 15 residues. The V end lost 3 bases, the J end lost 0 bases, and 10 bases lay between the germline ends. The CDR3: CASSPPSTSTDTQYF. The CDR3 DNA sequence: TGTGCCAGCTCACCTCCCTCAACTAGCACAGATACGCAGTATTTT. The variable domain in full, with the rest retrieved from reference TRBV18 and TRBJ2-3, is NAGVMQNPRHLVRRRGQEARLRCSPMKGHSHVYWYRQLPEEGLKFMVYLQKENIIDESGMPKERFSAEFPKEGPSILRIQQVVRGDSAAYFCASSPPSTSTDTQYFGPGTRLTVL.

This chain's CDR3 is CASSYTDTQYF. In DNA form, the CDR3 reads TGTGCCAGCAGTTACACAGATACGCAGTATTTT. J is TRBJ2-3 and V is TRBV11-2; D is unclear. The CDR3 totals 11 residues. Per the germline V gene, CDR1 is SGHAT and CDR2 is FQNNGV. V was pared by 6 bases and J by 2 bases, with 3 bases between.

CDR3 protein: CASSPIERSDNEQFF. The CDR3, as DNA: TGTGCCAGCTCCCCCATCGAGCGGAGTGACAATGAGCAGTTCTTC. The chain joins TRBV28 to TRBJ2-1; possible D gene TRBD2, 5 bases. CDR1 is MDHEN and CDR2 is SYDVKM in the germline V gene. This CDR3 has 15 residues. The germline V and J ends were trimmed by 8 bases and 5 bases, with 19 bases remaining between them.

This chain connects TRBV7-9 to TRBJ1-2; maybe TRBD1 (6 bases). V lost 5 bases, J lost 8 bases, and 15 bases lay in between. Germline values: CDR1 SEHNR, CDR2 FQNEAQ (reference sequence). There are 13 residues in the CDR3. DNA of the CDR3: TGTGCCAGCAGCAAACAGGGTACTGAAGGCTACACCTTC. It yields the protein CASSKQGTEGYTF.

The chain employs TRBV5-4 and TRBJ1-2; 8 nucleotides line up with TRBD1. Per germline, CDR1 SGHNT and CDR2 YYREEE (reference sequence). This CDR3 spans 14 amino acids. The trim removed 3 bases at V and 7 bases at J, leaving 8 bases unmatched. The CDR3 loop is CASSSSSTGAGYTF. The CDR3 DNA follows: TGTGCCAGCAGCTCTTCTTCGACAGGGGCTGGCTACACCTTC.

The rearrangement uses TRBV29-1 and TRBJ2-6; 9 bases fit TRBD1. There are 17 residues in the CDR3. V lost 7 bases to trimming and J lost 2 bases; unmatched junction nucleotides: 12. Germline loops: CDR1 SQVTM, CDR2 ANQGSEA. CDR3 DNA: TGCAGCGCCTCAAGCGGGACAGGGTGGACTGGGGCCAACGTCCTGACTTTC. It translates to CSASSGTGWTGANVLTF.

The chain has TRBV27 and TRBJ2-3; TRBD1 matches 9 bases. The junction had 6 bases not matched to a gene; V was cut back by 3 bases and J by 2 bases. Germline values: CDR1 MNHEY, CDR2 SMNVEV (reference sequence). The CDR3 extends over 16 amino acids. The CDR3 here is CASSFGQGPSTDTQYF. CDR3 nucleotides: TGTGCCAGCAGTTTCGGACAGGGGCCCTCCACAGATACGCAGTATTTT.

Here the CDR3 reads CASSLARDEQFF. The CDR3 DNA reads TGTGCCAGCAGCTTGGCCAGGGATGAGCAGTTCTTC. This sequence joins TRBV5-8 and TRBJ2-1; D possibly corresponds to TRBD1 (5 bases). The germline CDR1 and CDR2 sequences are SGHTS and YDEGEE. The CDR3 is made up of 12 amino acids. V dropped 0 bases and J dropped 8 bases, with 6 bases sitting between them.

The V and J genes are TRBV11-3 and TRBJ2-2; 9 nucleotides line up with TRBD1. V lost 5 bases and J lost 1; bases outside the gene matches: 2. Germline V lookup: CDR1 SGHNT, CDR2 YENEEA. The CDR3 sequence is 15 residues long. CDR3 bases: TGTGCCAGCAGCGTGGGACAGGGGAACACCGGGGAGCTGTTTTTT. Its protein is CASSVGQGNTGELFF.

The chain joins TRBV7-8 to TRBJ2-1; possibly TRBD2 for D (6 bases). Trimming pared 5 bases from V and 0 bases from J, leaving 17 bases between. Germline V CDR1 and CDR2: SGHVS, FQNEAQ. This CDR3 has 17 amino acids. The CDR3 region has the DNA TGTGCCAGCAGCAGCTCTGGGGGGAGCAGCTCCTACAATGAGCAGTTCTTC. Amino acid sequence: CASSSSGGSSSYNEQFF.

The chain couples TRBV6-1 to TRBJ2-7, with D perhaps TRBD2 (6 bases). This CDR3 is 14 amino acids long. V lost 7 bases and J lost 0, with 13 bases in between. Germline V gene sequence: CDR1 MNHNS, CDR2 SASEGT. The CDR3 sequence is CASKPGLSSYEQYF. The CDR3 DNA reads TGTGCCAGCAAGCCGGGACTGAGCTCCTACGAGCAGTACTTC.

The chain employs TRBV18 and TRBJ2-1, with 15 bases that match TRBD2. V lost 5 bases and J lost 9; bases outside the gene matches: 5. Germline CDR1 reads KGHSH; CDR2 reads LQKENI. The CDR3 contains 15 residues. CDR3 sequence reads: CASSTGLAGGAEQFF. CDR3 DNA: TGTGCCAGCTCAACGGGACTAGCGGGAGGTGCTGAGCAGTTCTTC.

The chain recombines TRBV28 with TRBJ1-1; D call uncertain. CDR3 length: 13 amino acids. Deletions cut 6 bases from V and 1 base from J, with 9 bases between. Germline V gene data show CDR1 as MDHEN and CDR2 as SYDVKM. Here the CDR3 DNA reads TGTGCCAGCAGGAATACAGCGAACACTGAAGCTTTCTTT. Its translation: CASRNTANTEAFF.

This rearrangement joins TRBV12-5 to TRBJ1-1; D gene ambiguous. From germline, CDR1 is LGHNT and CDR2 FRNRAP. The CDR3 sequence is 12 residues long. V gave up 6 bases and J gave up 1 base, with 6 bases separating them. CDR3 residues: CASGPRNTEAFF. The DNA for the CDR3 is TGTGCTAGTGGGCCCAGGAACACTGAAGCTTTCTTT.

This rearrangement joins TRBV7-8 to TRBJ2-7; TRBD2 matches at 10 bases. V shed 5 bases, J shed 2 bases, and the junction held 18 bases outside the gene matches. The CDR3 is 19 residues long. Germline V gene lookup returns CDR1 SGHVS and CDR2 FQNEAQ. The CDR3 is CASSPARVGLARAAYEQYF. CDR3 sequence (DNA): TGTGCCAGCAGCCCCGCTAGGGTGGGACTAGCGCGCGCAGCCTACGAGCAGTACTTC.

This chain uses TRBV11-2 with TRBJ2-3; 16 bases align to TRBD2. Germline trimming cut 3 bases from V and 4 bases from J; bases unmatched to any gene: 4. The CDR3 has 17 residues. Germline CDR1 is SGHAT and CDR2 is FQNNGV. The CDR3 nucleotides read TGTGCCAGCAGCTTCTGGGGACTAGCGGGAGGGGCAGATACGCAGTATTTT. It encodes CASSFWGLAGGADTQYF.

The chain combines TRBV11-2 with TRBJ2-7; 9 bases align to TRBD1. Germline V gene data show CDR1 as SGHAT and CDR2 as FQNNGV. V shed 5 bases, J shed 2 bases, and the junction held 7 bases outside the gene matches. The CDR3 covers 15 residues. The CDR3 protein is CASSTIQGATYEQYF. CDR3 DNA: TGTGCCAGCAGCACCATACAGGGGGCCACCTACGAGCAGTACTTC.

V and J are TRBV11-2 and TRBJ1-4; 7 bases agree with TRBD1. Trimming removed 3 bases from V and 5 bases from J; junction bases left unmatched: 6. CDR1 and CDR2 from the germline V gene are SGHAT and FQNNGV. The CDR3 has 15 amino acids. The CDR3 DNA sequence: TGTGCCAGCAGCTTTAGTCCGGGACAGAATGAAAAACTGTTTTTT. The encoded protein is CASSFSPGQNEKLFF.

V is TRBV5-6 and J is TRBJ2-7, with a tentative D call TRBD1 (5 bases). The CDR3 is 16 residues long. From germline, CDR1 is SGHDT and CDR2 YYEEEE. V was pared by 2 bases and J by 5 bases, with 20 bases between. This CDR3 reads CASSFSFVGRVDEQYF. As DNA, the CDR3 is TGTGCCAGCAGCTTTTCATTCGTCGGCAGGGTGGACGAGCAGTACTTC. Full variable domain (remainder filled in from reference TRBV5-6 and TRBJ2-7): DAGVTQSPTHLIKTRGQQVTLRCSPKSGHDTVSWYQQALGQGPQFIFQYYEEEERQRGNFPDRFSGHQFPNYSSELNVNALLLGDSALYLCASSFSFVGRVDEQYFGPGTRLTVT.

The V gene is TRBV10-2, the J gene TRBJ2-1; no definite D call. The V end was cut by 0 bases, the J end by 9 bases, with 12 bases between. The CDR3 spans 14 residues. Germline V gives CDR1 WSHSY, CDR2 SAAADI. This chain's CDR3 is CASSESGRGAEQFF. The CDR3 region has the DNA TGCGCCAGCAGTGAGTCAGGTAGAGGCGCTGAGCAGTTCTTC.

V and J are TRBV18 and TRBJ2-3, with 7 bases lining up with TRBD2. The CDR3 loop spans 16 amino acids. V trimming: 1 base; J trimming: 1 base; junction bases outside the gene matches: 5. Germline loops: CDR1 KGHSH, CDR2 LQKENI. CDR3 loop: CASSPQRGLGTDTQYF. CDR3 sequence (DNA): TGTGCCAGCTCACCACAGCGGGGACTCGGCACAGATACGCAGTATTTT.

V and J are TRBV27 and TRBJ2-1, with D perhaps TRBD2 (6 bases). The V end lost 5 bases, the J end lost 0 bases, and 8 bases lay between the germline ends. The CDR3 runs 14 residues. Germline CDR1 reads MNHEY; CDR2 reads SMNVEV (reference sequence). Here the CDR3 reads CASSPDYSYNEQFF. In DNA, the CDR3 is TGTGCCAGCAGTCCGGACTACTCCTACAATGAGCAGTTCTTC.

The V gene is TRBV10-3, the J gene TRBJ2-1; TRBD2 matches at 8 bases. The germline V gene encodes CDR1 ENHRY and CDR2 SYGVKD. V lost 0 bases to trimming and J lost 11 bases; unmatched junction nucleotides: 6. The CDR3 runs to 14 residues. CDR3 bases: TGTGCCATCAGTGAGTCGGTAGTAGCGGGGAAGCAGTTCTTC. Its protein product is CAISESVVAGKQFF.

The J gene is TRBJ2-7, the V gene TRBV7-8; 10 nucleotides match TRBD2. Per germline, CDR1 SGHVS and CDR2 FQNEAQ. V gave up 2 bases and J gave up 4 bases; unmatched junction bases: 14. CDR3 length equals 18 residues. The CDR3 sequence is CASSLFLPGLAIGYEQYF. In DNA, the CDR3 is TGTGCCAGCAGCTTATTTTTGCCGGGACTAGCGATAGGGTACGAGCAGTACTTC.

The chain is built from TRBV30 and TRBJ1-1; 7 positions match TRBD1. CDR1 and CDR2 from the germline V gene are GTSNPN and SVGIG (reference sequence). The trim removed 4 bases at V and 6 bases at J, leaving 5 bases unmatched. The CDR3 extends over 12 amino acids. Here the CDR3 reads CAWTRGGPEAFF. DNA of the CDR3: TGTGCCTGGACAAGAGGGGGCCCTGAAGCTTTCTTT.